Below are 23 T cell receptor beta chains sequenced from a single sample in a study of T cells after posttransplantation cyclophosphamide. Method: immunoSEQ multiplex PCR; TCRdb's copy keeps in-frame clones and lacks some. The sample consists of over 3,000 clones, about 70% of them appearing once. A marrow graft followed busulfan-fludarabine conditioning, with cyclophosphamide on days +3 and +4. This specimen was CD8+ T cells sorted from PBMCs, taken 1162 days after allogeneic stem cell transplant with posttransplant cyclophosphamide. These receptors were taken from a female patient in her thirties or forties who received an allogeneic stem cell transplant from a related donor, was CMV-positive, and had no GVHD. The graft donor may be the source of some T cells.

The chain recombines TRBV7-6 with TRBJ2-2, with D possibly matching TRBD2 (5 bases). The CDR3 contains 12 residues. The V gene's germline CDR1 is SGHVS and CDR2 FNYEAQ. Trimming removed 6 bases from V and 4 bases from J, with 6 bases in between. Here the CDR3 DNA reads TGTGCCAGCAGGGGAGCCACCGGGGAGCTGTTTTTT. Amino acid sequence: CASRGATGELFF.

This clone turned up a few times. J is TRBJ1-3 and V is TRBV19; D gene unclear. V was cut by 7 bases and J by 0 bases, with 13 bases left in between. The germline V gene has CDR1 LNHDA and CDR2 SQIVND (reference sequence). The CDR3 is 15 residues long. DNA for the CDR3: TGTGCCAGTACGGAGGGCCTTCACTCTGGAAACACCATATATTTT. Encoded protein: CASTEGLHSGNTIYF.

This chain joins TRBV7-3 and TRBJ2-2; 9 bases agree with TRBD2. Germline CDR1 SGHTA, CDR2 FQGTGA. The CDR3 length is 17 residues. V dropped 0 bases and J dropped 3; count of bases not matched to a gene: 5. This CDR3 is CASSLTGTSLDTGELFF. For the CDR3, the DNA is TGTGCCAGCAGCTTAACGGGGACTAGCTTAGACACCGGGGAGCTGTTTTTT.

The chain uses TRBV28 and TRBJ2-5; 8 bases line up with TRBD1. Per the germline V gene, CDR1 is MDHEN and CDR2 is SYDVKM. The CDR3 is 14 amino acids. J lost 2 bases, V lost 6 bases, and 5 bases had no gene match. This chain's CDR3 is CASSRYRGQETQYF. The CDR3 region has the DNA TGTGCCAGCAGCCGATACAGGGGGCAAGAGACCCAGTACTTC.

The CDR3: CASSSSTGGNQPQHF. The CDR3 bases are TGTGCCAGCAGCTCCTCTACAGGGGGCAATCAGCCCCAGCATTTT. The genes are TRBV7-9 and TRBJ1-5; TRBD1 matches 7 bases. The V and J ends lost 4 bases and 2 bases, in that order; junction bases with no gene match: 5. CDR3 size: 15 residues. CDR1 and CDR2 from the germline V gene are SEHNR and FQNEAQ (reference sequence).

The chain recombines TRBV27 with TRBJ2-5; 8 nucleotides line up with TRBD2. Gene TRBJ2-7 matches the end of the DNA better, so the J call may be wrong. The CDR3 sequence is 16 residues long. Looked up from germline, CDR1 is MNHEY and CDR2 is SMNVEV (reference sequence). CDR3: CASSLWGGLENYEQYF. The CDR3, as DNA: TGTGCCAGCAGTTTATGGGGGGGACTAGAGAACTACGAGCAGTACTTC.

This chain joins TRBV7-8 and TRBJ1-5, with TRBD1 as a possible D gene (5 bases). The CDR3 contains 15 residues. V lost 2 bases to trimming and J lost 4 bases, with 12 bases between them. Looked up from germline, CDR1 is SGHVS and CDR2 is FQNEAQ. Here the CDR3 DNA reads TGTGCCAGCAGCTTATGGGGGGAGGCAAATCAGCCCCAGCATTTT. Encoded protein: CASSLWGEANQPQHF.

The V and J genes are TRBV5-4 and TRBJ2-5; 8 positions match TRBD2. The V and J ends lost 4 bases and 1 base, in that order; junction bases with no gene match: 3. The CDR3 totals 14 residues. Germline V CDR1 and CDR2: SGHNT, YYREEE (reference sequence). The CDR3 region has the DNA TGTGCCAGCAGCCAACTAGCGGCCCAAGAGACCCAGTACTTC. This encodes CASSQLAAQETQYF.

This clone was found a few times. Other DNA sequences in this specimen translate into the identical CDR3. The genes are TRBV9 and TRBJ2-7, with 7 bases identical to TRBD1. After removal of 7 bases from V and 2 bases from J, the junction contained 12 bases not matched to a gene. This CDR3 region has 15 residues. CDR1 is SGDLS, CDR2 YYNGEE, per germline. The CDR3, as DNA: TGTGCCAGCTTTTTCGAACAGGGGACGGCCTACGAGCAGTACTTC. It yields the protein CASFFEQGTAYEQYF.

In the case of this clone: Since the CDR3 does not end with the conserved phenylalanine or tryptophan, this likely comes from a read error. The CDR3 protein is CASSQRDSPYEQYL. The CDR3 region has the DNA TGTGCCAGCTCACAACGGGACAGTCCTTACGAGCAGTACCTC. The V gene is TRBV18, the J gene TRBJ2-7, with 7 positions matching TRBD1. The CDR3 contains 14 residues. The V segment lost 4 bases and the J segment 4 bases; nucleotides outside the gene matches: 7. Germline assignment: CDR1 KGHSH and CDR2 LQKENI.

Remarks on this clone: Other DNA sequences in this sample translate to the same CDR3. The rearrangement joins TRBV9 to TRBJ2-7, with D possibly TRBD1 on 6 matching bases. Per germline, CDR1 SGDLS and CDR2 YYNGEE. Deletions cut 8 bases from V and 4 bases from J, with 22 bases between. The CDR3 contains 15 residues. CDR3 amino acids: CASCFRQETAYEQYF. Written as DNA, the CDR3 is TGTGCCAGTTGTTTCAGACAGGAGACGGCATACGAGCAGTACTTC.

The chain couples TRBV27 to TRBJ2-1; 8 bases fit TRBD2. Unmatched junction bases numbered 0, after V lost 3 bases and J lost 2 bases. Germline CDR1 and CDR2: MNHEY and SMNVEV (reference sequence). This CDR3 has 14 residues. CDR3 in amino acids: CASSFSGAYNEQFF. In DNA form, the CDR3 reads TGTGCCAGCAGTTTTAGCGGGGCCTACAATGAGCAGTTCTTC.

The chain uses TRBV7-9 and TRBJ2-3; 7 nucleotides agree with TRBD1. From germline, CDR1 is SEHNR and CDR2 FQNEAQ (reference sequence). Trimming took 4 bases from V and 3 from J; bases not matched to a gene: 7. The CDR3 spans 15 residues. The CDR3 nucleotides read TGTGCCAGCAGCTCAGGACAGGCGGGTACAGATACGCAGTATTTT. Translated: CASSSGQAGTDTQYF.

Remarks on this clone: The sample has other DNA sequences that encode this CDR3 too. The V gene is TRBV9, the J gene TRBJ2-7, with D possibly being TRBD1 (5 bases). The V end lost 8 bases, the J end lost 4 bases, and 22 bases lay between the germline ends. The CDR3 spans 15 residues. Germline CDR1 and CDR2: SGDLS and YYNGEE. The CDR3 protein is CASIFKQETAYEQYF. In DNA form, the CDR3 reads TGTGCCAGTATTTTCAAACAGGAGACGGCATACGAGCAGTACTTC.

The chain recombines TRBV12-5 with TRBJ2-7, with 7 bases aligning to TRBD1. The CDR3 covers 14 residues. V was pared by 9 bases and J by 1 base, with 9 bases of the junction left unmatched. CDR1 and CDR2 (germline): LGHNT, FRNRAP. The CDR3 here is CASAQGVRSYEQYF. CDR3 nucleotides: TGTGCTAGCGCCCAGGGGGTCCGATCCTACGAGCAGTACTTC.

A few counts support this clone. This likely reflects a read error, since a far larger clone is one base away. This chain joins TRBV5-5 and TRBJ1-2; 10 bases match TRBD1. This CDR3 region has 15 residues. The junction had 7 bases not matched to a gene; V was cut back by 0 bases and J by 8 bases. Germline assignment: CDR1 SGHKS and CDR2 YYEKEE (reference sequence). The CDR3 spells CASSLGDDRGQGYTF. CDR3 bases: TGTGCCAGCAGCTTGGGGGACGACAGGGGGCAAGGCTACACCTTC.

The chain links TRBV6-5 to TRBJ2-7; TRBD2 matches at 12 bases. Germline V CDR1 and CDR2: MNHEY, SVGAGI. The V gene end was trimmed by 0 bases and the J gene end by 7 bases; junction bases not matched to a gene: 7. The CDR3 is made up of 16 amino acids. CDR3 DNA: TGTGCCAGCAGTTACTCGGCTAGCGGGGGGGCAGGAGAGCAGTACTTC. This translates into CASSYSASGGAGEQYF.

J is TRBJ2-7 and V is TRBV7-8, with 12 bases that match TRBD1. The CDR3 runs to 16 residues. CDR1 SGHVS and CDR2 FQNEAQ come from the germline V gene. Trimming removed 0 bases from V and 4 bases from J; junction bases left unmatched: 4. The CDR3 DNA reads as TGTGCCAGCAGCTTAGCGGAGGGACAGGGGGCATACGAGCAGTACTTC. Translated: CASSLAEGQGAYEQYF. The variable domain in full, completed from reference TRBV7-8 and TRBJ2-7, reads GAGVSQSPRYKVAKRGQDVALRCDPISGHVSLFWYQQALGQGPEFLTYFQNEAQLDKSGLPSDRFFAERPEGSVSTLKIQRTQQEDSAVYLCASSLAEGQGAYEQYFGPGTRLTVT.

The CDR3 loop is CASSLILSEEKLFF. The CDR3 region has the DNA TGTGCCAGCAGCTTGATCCTAAGCGAGGAAAAACTGTTTTTT. V gene TRBV5-6 combines with J gene TRBJ1-4; D is uncertain. Germline V CDR1 and CDR2: SGHDT, YYEEEE. The CDR3 sequence is 14 residues long. V dropped 1 base and J dropped 8 bases, with 12 bases sitting between them.

The chain uses TRBV13 and TRBJ1-2; 7 bases line up with TRBD1. V was clipped by 1 base and J by 6 bases; unmatched bases: 2. The CDR3 has 13 residues. Germline lookup yields CDR1 PRHDT and CDR2 FYEKMQ (reference sequence). The CDR3: CASSLEQGNGYTF. CDR3 in DNA: TGTGCCAGCAGCTTAGAACAGGGGAATGGCTACACCTTC.

The V gene is TRBV7-2, the J gene TRBJ2-5; 9 bases map to TRBD2. The CDR3 is 15 amino acids. V lost 5 bases to trimming and J lost 9 bases; unmatched junction nucleotides: 13. In germline, CDR1 is SGHTA, CDR2 FQGNSA. This CDR3 reads CASSGKLGLATAQYF. The CDR3 region has the DNA TGTGCCAGCAGCGGAAAGTTGGGACTAGCCACGGCCCAGTACTTC. Filled out from reference TRBV7-2 and TRBJ2-5, the complete variable domain reads GAGVSQSPSNKVTEKGKDVELRCDPISGHTALYWYRQSLGQGLEFLIYFQGNSAPDKSGLPSDRFSAERTGGSVSTLTIQRTQQEDSAVYLCASSGKLGLATAQYFGPGTRLLVL.

This clone was seen a handful of times. This chain connects TRBV2 to TRBJ2-5; maybe TRBD2 (7 bases). The CDR3 is 16 residues long. Per germline, CDR1 SNHLY and CDR2 FYNNEI. V lost 6 bases and J 2 bases, leaving 19 bases between the germline ends. The CDR3 here is CASSRLGEGQQETQYF. The CDR3 DNA sequence: TGTGCCAGCAGCCGCTTGGGGGAGGGACAACAAGAGACCCAGTACTTC.

This clone was found a few times. This same CDR3 is encoded by further DNA sequences in the sample. This chain links TRBV9 with TRBJ2-7, with D possibly being TRBD1 (6 bases). Trimming stripped 7 bases from V and 2 bases from J, with 19 bases between. The germline V gene has CDR1 SGDLS and CDR2 YYNGEE. This CDR3 is built from 15 residues. The CDR3 loop is CASFIGQGTAYEQYF. The CDR3 DNA reads as TGTGCCAGCTTTATCGGGCAGGGGACGGCCTACGAGCAGTACTTC.